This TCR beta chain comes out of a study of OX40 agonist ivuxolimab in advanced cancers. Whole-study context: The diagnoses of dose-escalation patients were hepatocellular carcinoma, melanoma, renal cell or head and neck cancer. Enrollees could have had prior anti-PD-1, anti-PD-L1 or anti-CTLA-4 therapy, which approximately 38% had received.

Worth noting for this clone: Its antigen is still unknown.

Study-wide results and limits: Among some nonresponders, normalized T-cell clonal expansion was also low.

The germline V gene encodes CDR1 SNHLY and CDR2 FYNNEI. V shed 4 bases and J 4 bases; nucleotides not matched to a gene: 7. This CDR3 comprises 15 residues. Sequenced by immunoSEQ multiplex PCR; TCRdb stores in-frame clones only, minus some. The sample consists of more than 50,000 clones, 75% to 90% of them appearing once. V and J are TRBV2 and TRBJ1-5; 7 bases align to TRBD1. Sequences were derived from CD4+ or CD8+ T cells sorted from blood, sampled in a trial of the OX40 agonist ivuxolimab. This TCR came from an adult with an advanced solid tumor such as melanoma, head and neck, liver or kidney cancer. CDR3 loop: CASSVETGMNQPQHF. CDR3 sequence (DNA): TGTGCCAGCAGTGTAGAGACAGGGATGAATCAGCCCCAGCATTTT.